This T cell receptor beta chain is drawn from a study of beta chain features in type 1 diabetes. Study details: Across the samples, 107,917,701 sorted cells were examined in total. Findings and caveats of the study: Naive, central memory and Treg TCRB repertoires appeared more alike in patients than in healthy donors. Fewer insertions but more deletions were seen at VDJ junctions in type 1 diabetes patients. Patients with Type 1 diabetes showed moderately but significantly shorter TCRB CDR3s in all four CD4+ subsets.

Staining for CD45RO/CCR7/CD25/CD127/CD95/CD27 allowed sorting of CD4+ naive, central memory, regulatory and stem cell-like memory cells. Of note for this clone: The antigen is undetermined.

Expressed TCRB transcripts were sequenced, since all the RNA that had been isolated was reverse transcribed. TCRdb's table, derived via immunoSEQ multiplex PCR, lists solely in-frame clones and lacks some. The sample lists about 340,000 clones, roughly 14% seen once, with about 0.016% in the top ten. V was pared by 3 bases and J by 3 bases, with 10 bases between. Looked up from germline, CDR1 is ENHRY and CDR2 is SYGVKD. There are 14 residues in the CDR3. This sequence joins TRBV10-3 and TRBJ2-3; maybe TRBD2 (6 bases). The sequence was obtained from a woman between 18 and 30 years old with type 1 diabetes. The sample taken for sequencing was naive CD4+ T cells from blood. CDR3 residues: CAISESLATDTQYF. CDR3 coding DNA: TGTGCCATCAGTGAATCACTAGCTACAGATACGCAGTATTTT.